The rows below give T cell receptor beta chains drawn from one sample of a study of CD8 T cells in Susac syndrome. Each CDR3 protein gets one entry after TCRdb re-called the immunoSEQ multiplex PCR reads with MiXCR. The table has about 60,000 distinct CDR3 sequences, more than 90% seen once; the top ten hold nearly 0.2%. Sample: CD8+ T cells from PBMCs. The receptor set was obtained from a human donor in good health. The CDR3 runs from the conserved cysteine through the conserved F or W. D genes are given only for firm matches. Part of the rows lack a size; the others show once, few, many or a class for expanded clones.

>NA|TRBD1|TRBV15|TRBJ2-5
TGTGCCACCAGCGTAACAGGGGGCGTCAGGGAGACCCAGTACTTC
CATSVTGGVRETQYF
>NA|NA|TRBV7-9|TRBJ1-4
TGTGCCAGCAGTAACATACGGGCAACTAATGAAAAACTGTTTTTT
CASSNIRATNEKLFF
>NA|NA|TRBV7-9|TRBJ1-2
TGTGCCAGCAGCCCCCAGGGGAACTATGGCTACACCTTC
CASSPQGNYGYTF
>NA|TRBD1|TRBV9|TRBJ2-1
TGTGCCAGCAGCTCAGACGGGGACAGGGTAATGGGTCAGTTCTTC
CASSSDGDRVMGQFF
>NA|NA|TRBV27|TRBJ2-7
TGTGCCAGCAGTTTATCTTCCGGGTACGAGCAGTACTTC
CASSLSSGYEQYF
>NA|TRBD2|TRBV3-1|TRBJ2-1
TGTGCCAGCAGCGCCCCGACTAGCGGGGTTGACAATGAGCAGTTCTTC
CASSAPTSGVDNEQFF
>NA|TRBD1|TRBV10-2|TRBJ2-6
TGCGCCAGCATGTTACGACAGGGGGCGCCTGGGGCCAACGTCCTGACTTTC
CASMLRQGAPGANVLTF
>once|NA|TRBV20-1|TRBJ1-5
TGCAGTGCTCCGGGAAGCAATCAGCCCCAGCATTTT
CSAPGSNQPQHF
>NA|NA|TRBV24-1|TRBJ2-5
TGTGCCACCAGTGATAATGCGGAGACCCAGTACTTC
CATSDNAETQYF
>NA|NA|TRBV29-1|TRBJ2-7
TGCAGCGTTGAAGATGGTCTCTCCTACGAGCAGTACTTC
CSVEDGLSYEQYF
>NA|NA|TRBV20-1|TRBJ2-3
TGCAGTGCTAGGATGGGGGGTTCGGATACGCAGTATTTT
CSARMGGSDTQYF